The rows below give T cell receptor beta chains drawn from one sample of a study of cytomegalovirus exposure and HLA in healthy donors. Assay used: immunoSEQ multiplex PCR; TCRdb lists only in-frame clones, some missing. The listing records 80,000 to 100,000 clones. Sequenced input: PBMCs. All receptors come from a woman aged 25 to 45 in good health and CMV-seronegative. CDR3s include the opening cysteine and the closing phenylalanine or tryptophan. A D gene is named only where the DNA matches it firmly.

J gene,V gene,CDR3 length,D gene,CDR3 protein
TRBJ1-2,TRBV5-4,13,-,CASSRTRSGGYTF
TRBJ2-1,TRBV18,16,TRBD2,CASSPPERGGVNEQFF
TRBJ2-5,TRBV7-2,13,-,CASSRLGGETQYF
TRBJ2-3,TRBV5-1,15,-,CASSSPFTSTDTQYF
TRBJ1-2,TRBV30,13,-,CAWSVLREGGYTF
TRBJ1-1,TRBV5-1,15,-,CASSLYGGQGTEAFF
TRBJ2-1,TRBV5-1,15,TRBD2,CASSLEASGSGEQFF
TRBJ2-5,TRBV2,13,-,CATSPRTEETQYF
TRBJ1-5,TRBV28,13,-,CASSYTLGRFQHF
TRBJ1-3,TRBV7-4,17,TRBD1,CASSIPDRALPGNTIYF
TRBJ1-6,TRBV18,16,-,CASSQLGSSYNSPLHF
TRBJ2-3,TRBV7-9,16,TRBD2,CASSFGGGSRSDTQYF
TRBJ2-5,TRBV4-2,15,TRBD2,CASSPKAGDQETQYF
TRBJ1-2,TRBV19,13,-,CASSIRDTRPPTF
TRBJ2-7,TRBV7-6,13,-,CASSTRDNYEQYF
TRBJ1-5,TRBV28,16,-,CASSLTTAGPNQPQHF
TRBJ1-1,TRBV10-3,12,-,CAISGAAREAFF
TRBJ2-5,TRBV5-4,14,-,CASTSGTPQETQYF
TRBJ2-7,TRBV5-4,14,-,CASSFRSGTYEQYF
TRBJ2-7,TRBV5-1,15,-,CASSLGAEGFYEQYF
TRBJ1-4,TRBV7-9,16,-,CASSLPRVATNEKLFF
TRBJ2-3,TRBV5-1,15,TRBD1,CASSLTGGPTDTQYF
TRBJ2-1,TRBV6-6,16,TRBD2,CASSYSSSGRDNEQFF
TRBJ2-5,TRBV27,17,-,CASSLAPPQGGQETQYF
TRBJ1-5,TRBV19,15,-,CASSLDTRGNQPQHF
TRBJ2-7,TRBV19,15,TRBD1,CASSIPGQGNVEQYF
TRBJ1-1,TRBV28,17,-,CASSLTGSLGGNTEAFF
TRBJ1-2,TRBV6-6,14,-,CASSSNRTPVGYTF
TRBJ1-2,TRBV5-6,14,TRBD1,CASLIVTGDYGYTF
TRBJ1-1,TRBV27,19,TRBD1,CASSSTRTGVLQMNTEAFF
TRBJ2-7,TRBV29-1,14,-,CSVELGGNSNEQYF
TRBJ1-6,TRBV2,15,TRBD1,CASSERGTGLSPLHF
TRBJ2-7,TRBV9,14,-,CASSPEALAREQYF
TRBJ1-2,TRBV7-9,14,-,CASSFRGSNYGYTF
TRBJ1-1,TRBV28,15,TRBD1,CASSFQPGGYTEAFF
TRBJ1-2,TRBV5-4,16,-,CASSLDLVTAPYGYTF
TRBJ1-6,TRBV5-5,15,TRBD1,CASRPDRGRNSPLHF
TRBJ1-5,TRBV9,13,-,CASSGAGNQPQHF
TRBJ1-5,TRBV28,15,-,CASSWSWGSNQPQHF
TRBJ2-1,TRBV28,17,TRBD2,CASSFEVAGITYNEQFF
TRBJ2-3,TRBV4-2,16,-,CASSQDWAARTDTQYF
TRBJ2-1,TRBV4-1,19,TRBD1,CASSPEAGQGISSYNEQFF
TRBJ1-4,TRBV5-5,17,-,CASSQADTWPRNEKLFF
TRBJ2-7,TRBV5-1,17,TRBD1,CASSVGQGDYHYYEQYF
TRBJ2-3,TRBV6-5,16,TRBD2,CASSYRGLDSADTQYF
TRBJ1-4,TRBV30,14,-,CAWSVQVFGEKLFF
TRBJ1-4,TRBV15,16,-,CATSREAVTTNEKLFF
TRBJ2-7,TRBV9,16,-,CASSVDSGGVSYEQYF
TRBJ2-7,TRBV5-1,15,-,CASSHSGTLTYEQYF
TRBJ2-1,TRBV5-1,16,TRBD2,CASSFLAGGGIDEQFF
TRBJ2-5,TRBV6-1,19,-,CASSEALRGSVNNQETQYF
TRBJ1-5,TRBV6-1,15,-,CASSDWWGGGQPQHF
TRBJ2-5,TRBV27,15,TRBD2,CASQRGTSGQETQYF
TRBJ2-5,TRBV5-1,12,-,CASSPDMETQYF
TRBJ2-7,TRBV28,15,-,CASSLAGKITYEQYF